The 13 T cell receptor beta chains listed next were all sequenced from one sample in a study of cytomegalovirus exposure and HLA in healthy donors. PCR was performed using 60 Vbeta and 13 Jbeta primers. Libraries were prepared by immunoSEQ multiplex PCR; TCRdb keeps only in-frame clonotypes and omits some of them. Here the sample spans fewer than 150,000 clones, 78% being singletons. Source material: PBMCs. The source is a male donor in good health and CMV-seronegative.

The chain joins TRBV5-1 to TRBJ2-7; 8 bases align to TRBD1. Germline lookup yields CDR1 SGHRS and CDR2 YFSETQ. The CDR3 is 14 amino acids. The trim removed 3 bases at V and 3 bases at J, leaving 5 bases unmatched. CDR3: CASSSRTGSYEQYF. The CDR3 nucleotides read TGCGCCAGCAGCTCGCGGACAGGGAGCTACGAGCAGTACTTC.

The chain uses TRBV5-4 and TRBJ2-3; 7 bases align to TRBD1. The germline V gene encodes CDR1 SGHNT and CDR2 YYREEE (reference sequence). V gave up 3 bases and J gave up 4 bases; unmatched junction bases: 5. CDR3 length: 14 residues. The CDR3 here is CASSSQGVSDTQYF. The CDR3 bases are TGTGCCAGCAGCTCCCAGGGGGTCTCAGATACGCAGTATTTT.

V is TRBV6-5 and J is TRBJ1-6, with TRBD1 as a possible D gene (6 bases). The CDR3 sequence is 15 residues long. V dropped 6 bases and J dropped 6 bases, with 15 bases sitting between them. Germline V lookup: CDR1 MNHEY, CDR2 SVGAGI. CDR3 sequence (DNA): TGTGCCAGCAGCCGGATGACAGGCGGTAATTCACCCCTCCACTTT. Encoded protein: CASSRMTGGNSPLHF.

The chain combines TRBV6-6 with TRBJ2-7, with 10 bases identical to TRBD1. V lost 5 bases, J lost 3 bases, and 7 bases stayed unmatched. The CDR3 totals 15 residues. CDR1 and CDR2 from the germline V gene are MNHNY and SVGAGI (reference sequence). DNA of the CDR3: TGTGCCAGCAGTAGCCGACAGGGGGCCGTCTACGAGCAGTACTTC. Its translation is CASSSRQGAVYEQYF.

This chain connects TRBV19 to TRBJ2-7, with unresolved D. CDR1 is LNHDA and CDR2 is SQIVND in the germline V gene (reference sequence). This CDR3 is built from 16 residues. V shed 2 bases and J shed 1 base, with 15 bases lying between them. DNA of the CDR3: TGTGCCAGTAGTATAAACGCCCCAGGCCCATCCTACGAGCAGTACTTC. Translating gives CASSINAPGPSYEQYF.

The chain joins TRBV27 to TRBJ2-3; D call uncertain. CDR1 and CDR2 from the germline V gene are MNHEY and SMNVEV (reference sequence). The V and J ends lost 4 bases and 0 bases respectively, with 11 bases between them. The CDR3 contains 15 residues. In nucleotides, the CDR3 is TGTGCCAGCAGTTCCCCGGGTGCTAGCACAGATACGCAGTATTTT. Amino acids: CASSSPGASTDTQYF.

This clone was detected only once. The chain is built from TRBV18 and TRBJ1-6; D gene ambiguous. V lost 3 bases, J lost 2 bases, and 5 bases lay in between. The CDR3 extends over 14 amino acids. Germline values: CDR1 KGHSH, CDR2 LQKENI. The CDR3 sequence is CASSPSAYNSPLHF. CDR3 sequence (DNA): TGTGCCAGCTCACCTAGCGCCTATAATTCACCCCTCCACTTT. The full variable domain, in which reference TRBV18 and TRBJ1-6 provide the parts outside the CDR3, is NAGVMQNPRHLVRRRGQEARLRCSPMKGHSHVYWYRQLPEEGLKFMVYLQKENIIDESGMPKERFSAEFPKEGPSILRIQQVVRGDSAAYFCASSPSAYNSPLHFGNGTRLTVT.

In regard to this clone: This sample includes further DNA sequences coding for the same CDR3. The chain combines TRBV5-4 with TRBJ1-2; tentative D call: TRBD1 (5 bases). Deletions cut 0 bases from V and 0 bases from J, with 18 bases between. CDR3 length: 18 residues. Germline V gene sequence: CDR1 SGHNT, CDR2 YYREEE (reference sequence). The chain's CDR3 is CASSLASFKGLPNYGYTF. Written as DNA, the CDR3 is TGTGCCAGCAGCTTGGCCTCCTTTAAGGGGTTACCTAACTATGGCTACACCTTC.

The CDR3 protein is CASSSDTGNTEAFF. CDR3 DNA sequence: TGCGCCAGCAGCTCGGACACAGGTAACACTGAAGCTTTCTTT. The V and J genes are TRBV5-1 and TRBJ1-1; TRBD1 is a possible D gene (5 bases). Germline loops: CDR1 SGHRS, CDR2 YFSETQ. The V end was cut by 3 bases, the J end by 2 bases, with 11 bases between. The CDR3 totals 14 residues.

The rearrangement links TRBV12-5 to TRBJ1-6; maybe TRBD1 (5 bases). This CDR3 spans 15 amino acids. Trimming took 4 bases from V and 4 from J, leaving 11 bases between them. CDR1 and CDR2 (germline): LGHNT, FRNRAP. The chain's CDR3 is CASGSPTVYNSPLHF. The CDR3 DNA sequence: TGTGCTAGTGGTTCCCCGACAGTATATAATTCACCCCTCCACTTT.

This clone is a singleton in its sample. The CDR3 nucleotides are TGTGCCAGCAGCTTAACCGGGACAGGGAACTACAATGAGCAGTTCTTC. Protein: CASSLTGTGNYNEQFF. The J gene is TRBJ2-1, the V gene TRBV7-3, with 9 bases aligning to TRBD1. Germline trimming cut 0 bases from V and 3 bases from J; bases unmatched to any gene: 3. CDR1 is SGHTA and CDR2 is FQGTGA in the germline V gene. This CDR3 comprises 16 residues.

The CDR3, as DNA: TGTGCCAGCAGTCCCTCGGCAGGGGAGACTAGCACAGATACGCAGTATTTT. Translated, it gives CASSPSAGETSTDTQYF. This chain joins TRBV27 and TRBJ2-3, with D possibly being TRBD1 (6 bases). CDR1 is MNHEY, CDR2 SMNVEV, per germline (reference sequence). This CDR3 has 17 residues. V lost 5 bases, J lost 0 bases, and 18 bases lay in between.

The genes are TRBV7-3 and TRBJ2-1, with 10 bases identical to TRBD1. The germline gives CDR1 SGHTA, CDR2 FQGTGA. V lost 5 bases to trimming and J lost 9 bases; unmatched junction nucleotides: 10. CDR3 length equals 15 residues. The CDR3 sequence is CASSPRQGAPSEQFF. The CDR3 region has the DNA TGTGCCAGCAGCCCGCGACAGGGGGCGCCGTCTGAGCAGTTCTTC. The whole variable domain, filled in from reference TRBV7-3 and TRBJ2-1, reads GAGVSQTPSNKVTEKGKYVELRCDPISGHTALYWYRQSLGQGPEFLIYFQGTGAADDSGLPNDRFFAVRPEGSVSTLKIQRTERGDSAVYLCASSPRQGAPSEQFFGPGTRLTVL.